A single T cell receptor beta chain is shown here with its context. Its antigen target is currently unknown. No base qualities exist here, and no much larger clone lies one base off it. No patient had received any treatment before thyroid surgery. Using T-cell receptor beta sequencing, the researchers looked back retrospectively at clinical samples from patients, gathered between about 2011 and 2019. The CDR3 numbers 14 residues from cysteine through phenylalanine. The kept DNA is CDR3 alone, 42 bases in frame from the first base. CDR1 and CDR2 (MNHNS, SASEGT) derive from the germline V gene. The V and J ends are trimmed by 10 bases and 4 bases, leaving 16 bases between them. The record originates from a study of metastatic and nonmetastatic thyroid tumors (dated by TCRdb to 2018 to 2020). Context from the whole study: Repertoires were compared across peripheral blood and tumor or nodule tissue samples from malignant and benign thyroid patients.

General conclusions and limits of the study: TCR beta diversity was reported as significantly higher in malignant tumors than in benign nodules, in both blood and tumor samples.

Library preparation used PCR. Reads for this sample came from an Illumina HiSeq 4000. High-throughput sequencing was used to profile the TCR beta-chain CDR3 region of every patient. On the study's bioinformatics: Drawing on CDR3 differences between clinicopathological groups, the researchers built a classifier meant to tell apart patients with distant-metastatic papillary thyroid cancer. Repertoire diversity was assessed with the Shannon index, and tumor-blood repertoire similarity with the Morisita-Horn index. Clones were called with MiXCR by TCRdb after fastp trimmed the public reads at Q25, and only in-frame beta chains were retained. These V and J calls are TCRdb output, not the study's own analysis. In this sample the table shows some 15,000 clones, about 3.5% of which occur a single time. In total, the top ten clones hold 20% to 30% of the sample.

What was sequenced was tumor tissue. The chain joins TRBV6-1 to TRBJ2-2; TRBD1 is a possible D gene, resting on 6 matching bases. The source is a female donor with papillary thyroid cancer or a benign thyroid nodule (not recorded which). Some clones in this sample may be carry-over from other donors' samples. This receptor has the CDR3 CATKTDRTTGELFF. The bases are TGTGCCACCAAAACCGACAGGACCACCGGGGAGCTGTTTTTT.